The following is a T cell receptor (beta chain) sequence with its context. In the authors' methods: Amplification of reference gene primers was used by the study to estimate nucleated cell counts. The protocol was immunoSEQ multiplex PCR, while the TCRdb copy is restricted to in-frame clones and leaves out a portion. For V, J and clone size, that table is used; D and trimming come from the DNA. The profile shows roughly 150,000 clones, 88% of them singletons. These data originate in a study of blood T cell repertoires in COVID-19. For the study at large: T cells, B-cell-depleted T cells, or PBMCs supplied cDNA or gDNA.

The V segment lost 3 bases and the J segment 8 bases; nucleotides outside the gene matches: 5. This CDR3 comprises 14 residues. Germline CDR1 SGHRS, CDR2 YFSETQ. This receptor was obtained from a woman between 65 and 79 years old with acute or convalescent COVID-19. The rearrangement links TRBV5-1 to TRBJ1-4; the match to TRBD1 covers 9 bases. The sample was peripheral blood. For the CDR3, the DNA is TGCGCCAGCAGCTCGGGACAGGGTTGGGAAAAACTGTTTTTT. Translated, it gives CASSSGQGWEKLFF.